The TCR beta chain under discussion was sequenced for a study of regulatory T cells in long-lasting Graves disease. Germline V gene sequence: CDR1 DFQATT, CDR2 SNEGSKA (reference sequence). CDR3 length: 13 amino acids. Trimming pared 5 bases from V and 2 bases from J, leaving 10 bases between. Investigators prepared the TCR beta libraries by applying iRepertoire HTBI primers and Arm-PCR of CDR3 regions. MiXCR was run by TCRdb on the multiplex PCR reads, yielding one entry per CDR3 protein. Counted here are 200,000 to 250,000 distinct CDR3 sequences, around 18% occurring once; the ten biggest clones make up less than 25%. Time point given: newly diagnosed GD, antithyroid drugs for less than 3 months. The TCR library was made from RNA extracted from PBMCs. Patient provenance is recorded as an endocrinology department in Xi'an, China. From each patient, roughly 9 milliliters of peripheral blood was drawn and collected into an EDTA anticoagulant tube.

The chain employs TRBV20-1 and TRBJ2-1; no firm D call. This receptor was identified in a female donor with Graves disease. The sequences come from peripheral blood mononuclear cells (PBMCs), collected at new diagnosis, from a patient treated with antithyroid drugs. Here the CDR3 reads CSASDQPYNEQFF. CDR3 in DNA: TGCAGTGCTTCGGACCAACCCTACAATGAGCAGTTCTTC.